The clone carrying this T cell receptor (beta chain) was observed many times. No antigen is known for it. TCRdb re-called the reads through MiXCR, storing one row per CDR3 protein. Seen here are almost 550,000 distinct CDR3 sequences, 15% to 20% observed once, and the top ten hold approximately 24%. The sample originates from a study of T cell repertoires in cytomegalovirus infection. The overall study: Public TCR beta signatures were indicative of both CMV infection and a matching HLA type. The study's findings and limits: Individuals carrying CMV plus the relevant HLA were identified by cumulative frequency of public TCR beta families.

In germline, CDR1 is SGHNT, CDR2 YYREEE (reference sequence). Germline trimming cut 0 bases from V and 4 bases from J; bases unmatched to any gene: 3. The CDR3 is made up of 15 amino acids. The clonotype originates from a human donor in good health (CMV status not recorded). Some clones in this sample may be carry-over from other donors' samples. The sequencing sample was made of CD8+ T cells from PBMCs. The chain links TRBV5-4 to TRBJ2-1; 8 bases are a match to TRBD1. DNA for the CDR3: TGTGCCAGCAGCTTGGAGGACAGGGTGTACAATGAGCAGTTCTTC. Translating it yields CASSLEDRVYNEQFF.